This T cell receptor beta chain comes out of a study of cytomegalovirus exposure and HLA in healthy donors. Study results and caveats: The authors listed 150 to 200 TCR beta chains as cytomegalovirus-associated. Published work reported that the classifier diagnosed cytomegalovirus status with high specificity and sensitivity.

Measured with immunoSEQ multiplex PCR; TCRdb has only the in-frame clones, and not every one. This sample has approximately 160,000 clones, with about 89% found just once. Turning to this clone: The antigen is undetermined.

The CDR3 is 13 amino acids. Germline CDR1 is MNHEY and CDR2 is SVGAGI. Trimming shortened V by 0 bases and J by 4 bases, and 6 bases separated the two germline ends. The donors were in the 120-subject validation cohort, distinct from the approximately 670-subject first cohort. Material for sequencing was PBMCs. This receptor was taken from a woman between 18 and 30 years old in good health and CMV-seropositive. V is TRBV6-5 and J is TRBJ1-1; no reliable D call. CDR3 nucleotide sequence: TGTGCCAGCAGTTACTCGCAGTTCACTGAAGCTTTCTTT. Residues: CASSYSQFTEAFF.